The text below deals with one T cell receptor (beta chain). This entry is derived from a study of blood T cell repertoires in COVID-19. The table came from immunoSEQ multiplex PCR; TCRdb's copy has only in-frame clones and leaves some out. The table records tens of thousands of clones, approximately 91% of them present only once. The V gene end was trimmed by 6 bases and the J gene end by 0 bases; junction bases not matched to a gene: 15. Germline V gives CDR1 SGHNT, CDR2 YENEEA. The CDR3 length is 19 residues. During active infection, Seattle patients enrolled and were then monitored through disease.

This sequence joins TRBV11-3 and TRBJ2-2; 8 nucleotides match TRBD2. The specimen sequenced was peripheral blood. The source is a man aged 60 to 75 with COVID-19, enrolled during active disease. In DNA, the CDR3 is TGTGCCAGCAGGCCAAGGACGCTAGCGGGCGTCGCGAACACCGGGGAGCTGTTTTTT. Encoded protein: CASRPRTLAGVANTGELFF.